The TCR beta chain under discussion was sequenced for a study of beta chain features in type 1 diabetes. Study observations and caveats: In cDNA sequencing, cells with high TCR expression could be over-represented.

The ends were cut back, 1 base at V and 5 bases at J, with 14 bases in the middle. The CDR3 spans 15 residues. Germline CDR1 reads LGHNA; CDR2 reads YNFKEQ. The table lists this clone with a few counts. As yet, its antigen is unknown. One heparinised blood draw, averaging about 116 mL, came from each donor. Purities over 98% were achieved in all sorted populations. Every isolated RNA sample was fully reverse transcribed, so sequencing captured expressed TCRB transcripts. TCRdb keeps only in-frame clones here, not all; method: immunoSEQ multiplex PCR. The sample lists a few hundred thousand clones; roughly 12% were seen once.

The rearrangement links TRBV4-2 to TRBJ2-5, with unresolved D. The sequenced sample consisted of naive CD4+ T cells from blood. The receptor comes from a man aged 18 to 35 in good health. The CDR3: CASSQVTPKSETQYF. DNA of the CDR3: TGTGCCAGCAGCCAAGTAACGCCTAAGAGTGAGACCCAGTACTTC.